This TCR beta chain was retrieved from a study of beta chain features in type 1 diabetes. Stem cell-like memory, regulatory, central memory and naive CD4+ cells were sorted via CD45RO/CCR7/CD25/CD127/CD95/CD27. The study reverse transcribed the entire isolated RNA, so it sequenced expressed TCRB transcripts. Generated by immunoSEQ multiplex PCR, the TCRdb table keeps only in-frame clones and is missing some. The data contain under 800,000 clones, around 16% of them singletons. CDR3 length equals 13 residues. Germline loops: CDR1 MNHEY, CDR2 SVGAGI. The V end was cut by 3 bases, the J end by 5 bases, with 10 bases between. This clone showed up just once.

This receptor was identified in a man younger than 30 in good health. The chain employs TRBV6-5 and TRBJ2-5; D is undetermined. The sequencing sample was made of naive CD4+ T cells from blood. Here the CDR3 DNA reads TGTGCCAGCAGTTATCTTCCCGGGGAGACCCAGTACTTC. Translation gives CASSYLPGETQYF.